This TCR beta chain is drawn from a study of shared clonotypes between healthy human individuals. For the study at large: Aged between 18 and 49, the donors were a couple of women and a few men. Plates per donor: three CD4 naive, three CD4 memory, two CD8 naive, one CD8 memory.

It was CD45RO-negative cells, positively selected for CCR7, that made up naive CD8 cells, with terminally differentiated effector memory CD45RA+ cells excluded. Every contributor of samples was a Caucasian grown-up residing in Nashville, Tennessee. It was around 190 ng DNA, some 30,000 T cell genomes, that sorted-subset replicate PCRs used. The method was immunoSEQ multiplex PCR; TCRdb's version includes in-frame clones alone and lacks a portion of them. The sample lists about 820,000 clones, 80% to 95% occurring once. The J segment lost 10 bases and the V segment lost 1 base, leaving 7 bases of the junction unmatched. Germline V gene data show CDR1 as SGHNT and CDR2 as YENEEA. This CDR3 region has 14 residues.

The receptor's source is a man younger than 45 in good health. The J gene is TRBJ2-1, the V gene TRBV11-3, with TRBD2 matching 7 bases. The sequenced material came from naive CD8+ T cells sorted from blood. CDR3 bases: TGTGCCAGCAGCTTAGGCTATAGCGGGTACGAGCAGTTCTTC. This gives the protein CASSLGYSGYEQFF.